Below, 30 T cell receptor beta chains from the same sample are listed, as sequenced in a study of T cell responses to AZD1222 COVID-19 vaccine. The table came from immunoSEQ multiplex PCR; TCRdb's copy has only in-frame clones and leaves some out. The sample yields roughly 130,000 clones, 70% to 90% seen once. The sequenced sample was peripheral blood, obtained on day 0 of AZD1222 vaccination. The receptors come from an adult in good health.

V gene TRBV19 combines with J gene TRBJ2-1; 7 positions match TRBD2. The length of the CDR3 is 18 residues. V dropped 3 bases and J dropped 7; count of bases not matched to a gene: 18. Germline CDR1 and CDR2: LNHDA and SQIVND (reference sequence). The CDR3 DNA follows: TGTGCCAGTAGTATGGTAGTAGGGCTTGGTAGCGGGCGGAATGAGCAGTTCTTC. Translation: CASSMVVGLGSGRNEQFF. The whole variable domain, filled in from reference TRBV19 and TRBJ2-1, reads DGGITQSPKYLFRKEGQNVTLSCEQNLNHDAMYWYRQDPGQGLRLIYYSQIVNDFQKGDIAEGYSVSREKKESFPLTVTSAQKNPTAFYLCASSMVVGLGSGRNEQFFGPGTRLTVL.

The chain carries TRBV11-2 and TRBJ1-1, with D perhaps matching TRBD1 (5 bases). With 2 bases removed from V and 5 bases from J, the gap between germline ends came to 9 bases. Germline V lookup: CDR1 SGHAT, CDR2 FQNNGV. The CDR3 has 13 amino acids. As DNA, the CDR3 is TGTGCCAGCAGCTTAATCAGGGTTACTGAAGCTTTCTTT. Protein sequence: CASSLIRVTEAFF.

V and J are TRBV11-2 and TRBJ1-5; no firm D call. The germline V and J ends were trimmed by 4 bases and 5 bases, with 12 bases remaining between them. Germline V lookup: CDR1 SGHAT, CDR2 FQNNGV. There are 14 residues in the CDR3. The CDR3 DNA reads TGTGCCAGCAGCTGGACTGACGGTGATCAGCCCCAGCATTTT. It is translated as CASSWTDGDQPQHF.

CDR3 loop: CASSPGRGFNQPQHF. CDR3 DNA: TGTGCCAGCAGCCCAGGACGGGGGTTCAATCAGCCCCAGCATTTT. The rearrangement uses TRBV3-1 (or the pseudogene TRBV3-2) and TRBJ1-5; perhaps TRBD1 as D (5 bases). Per germline, CDR1 LGHDT and CDR2 YNNKEL (reference sequence). V lost 4 bases and J 3 bases, leaving 13 bases between the germline ends. The CDR3 is 15 amino acids.

This chain joins TRBV30 and TRBJ2-3; D gene uncertain. The length of the CDR3 is 15 residues. Trimming shortened V by 1 base and J by 4 bases, and 15 bases separated the two germline ends. Germline-derived CDR1 and CDR2 are GTSNPN and SVGIG (reference sequence). The CDR3 protein is CAWSGRGPAPDTQYF. Here the CDR3 DNA reads TGTGCCTGGAGTGGGCGAGGACCGGCCCCAGATACGCAGTATTTT. The full variable domain, with the rest looked up from reference TRBV30 and TRBJ2-3, is SQTIHQWPATLVQPVGSPLSLECTVEGTSNPNLYWYRQAAGRGLQLLFYSVGIGQISSEVPQNLSASRPQDRQFILSSKKLLLSDSGFYLCAWSGRGPAPDTQYFGPGTRLTVL.

The chain carries TRBV7-8 and TRBJ1-2; a possible D gene is TRBD1 (5 bases). The CDR3 is made up of 13 amino acids. The germline CDR1 and CDR2 sequences are SGHVS and FQNEAQ. Trimming cost V 1 base and J 4 bases, with 7 bases left between them. CDR3 DNA sequence: TGTGCCAGCAGCTTAGGGACACCCTATGGCTACACCTTC. Protein product: CASSLGTPYGYTF. Using reference TRBV7-8 and TRBJ1-2 for the parts outside the CDR3, the full variable domain is GAGVSQSPRYKVAKRGQDVALRCDPISGHVSLFWYQQALGQGPEFLTYFQNEAQLDKSGLPSDRFFAERPEGSVSTLKIQRTQQEDSAVYLCASSLGTPYGYTFGSGTRLTVV.

This clone was picked up one time. The gene calls are TRBV30 and TRBJ2-2; 7 nucleotides match TRBD1. Per the germline V gene, CDR1 is GTSNPN and CDR2 is SVGIG (reference sequence). Losses at the gene ends were 1 base for V and 8 bases for J; bases not matched to a gene: 1. There are 12 residues in the CDR3. CDR3 sequence (DNA): TGTGCCTGGAGTGCGGGACAGGGGGAGCTGTTTTTT. Translated: CAWSAGQGELFF.

The chain links TRBV21-1 to TRBJ2-3; the table's D gene call, TRBD1, was not cross checked with the DNA. TRBV21-1 is noted as a pseudogene. There are 17 residues in the CDR3. For the CDR3, the DNA is TGTGCCAGCAGCAAACCCAGGACAGGGGGCAGTACAGATACGCAGTATTTT. Translated: CASSKPRTGGSTDTQYF.

CDR3 DNA sequence: TGTGCCAGCAGCACCCTTCCCCTGAGATACTCTGGAAACACCATATATTTT. This sequence encodes CASSTLPLRYSGNTIYF. This chain links TRBV9 with TRBJ1-3, with D unclear. Germline values: CDR1 SGDLS, CDR2 YYNGEE. V was trimmed by 4 bases and J by 0 bases, leaving 17 bases between them. The CDR3 extends over 17 amino acids.

J is TRBJ2-7 and V is TRBV4-3, with TRBD1 matching over 8 bases. This CDR3 is 16 amino acids long. V was pared by 0 bases and J by 5 bases, with 9 bases of the junction left unmatched. CDR1 LGHNA and CDR2 YSLEER come from the germline V gene. The CDR3 coding sequence is TGCGCCAGCAGCCAAGATAGTGGTACAGGGGGAGACGAGCAGTACTTC. It codes for CASSQDSGTGGDEQYF.

The chain joins TRBV11-2 to TRBJ1-4; D may be TRBD1 (5 bases). The CDR3 loop spans 15 amino acids. V was trimmed by 4 bases and J by 7 bases, leaving 16 bases between them. The germline CDR1 and CDR2 sequences are SGHAT and FQNNGV. CDR3 DNA: TGTGCCAGCAGCTCACTCCAGGGAAAGGGTGAAAAACTGTTTTTT. This codes for CASSSLQGKGEKLFF.

The rearrangement uses TRBV4-1 and TRBJ2-7; 7 nucleotides align to TRBD2. The CDR3 is 15 amino acids. With V trimmed by 1 base and J by 7 bases, 10 bases remained unmatched. Germline V gene data show CDR1 as MGHRA and CDR2 as YSYEKL. CDR3 amino acids: CASSQVLGGAGEQYF. In nucleotides, the CDR3 is TGCGCCAGCAGCCAAGTCCTGGGAGGGGCGGGAGAGCAGTACTTC.

The DNA for the CDR3 is TGCGCCAGCAGCTTGGGGGGTAGCAGGGCTCAGATGAAGGCTGAAGCTTTCTTT. Translation gives CASSLGGSRAQMKAEAFF. The V and J genes are TRBV5-1 and TRBJ1-1; maybe TRBD1 (5 bases). This CDR3 spans 18 amino acids. Looked up from germline, CDR1 is SGHRS and CDR2 is YFSETQ. V was trimmed by 0 bases and J by 6 bases, leaving 24 bases between them.

The CDR3 DNA sequence: TGTGCCAGCAGCAAATGGGGGGGTGCGTACTTC. This sequence encodes CASSKWGGAYF. The V and J genes are TRBV21-1 and TRBJ2-7; the table calls TRBD2, which could not be checked here. TRBV21-1 is marked as a pseudogene. The CDR3 length is 11 residues.

The rearrangement links TRBV29-1 to TRBJ2-1; D might be TRBD1 or TRBD2, each matching 5 bases. CDR1 SQVTM and CDR2 ANQGSEA come from the germline V gene. V lost 3 bases to trimming and J lost 2 bases, with 11 bases between them. The CDR3 is 14 residues long. The CDR3 protein is CSVDRRGAYNEQFF. In DNA form, the CDR3 reads TGCAGCGTTGATCGCCGGGGCGCCTACAATGAGCAGTTCTTC.

V and J are TRBV4-3 and TRBJ1-3, with a tentative D call TRBD1 (6 bases). CDR3 length: 14 residues. The germline gives CDR1 LGHNA, CDR2 YSLEER. V lost 3 bases, J lost 4 bases, and 10 bases lay in between. The CDR3 is CASSQGGPGNTIYF. The CDR3 bases are TGCGCCAGCAGCCAGGGGGGCCCCGGAAACACCATATATTTT.

This chain joins TRBV27 and TRBJ2-6; D is unclear. This CDR3 is 15 amino acids long. The V gene lost 5 bases and the J gene lost 0 bases, with 8 bases spanning the gap. CDR1 MNHEY and CDR2 SMNVEV come from the germline V gene (reference sequence). The DNA for the CDR3 is TGTGCCAGCAGTCTAAGGGTCTCTGGGGCCAACGTCCTGACTTTC. Protein: CASSLRVSGANVLTF.

The rearrangement uses TRBV29-1 and TRBJ2-5; D may be TRBD1 or TRBD2 (7 bases each). CDR3 length equals 17 residues. V was trimmed by 2 bases and J by 2 bases, leaving 21 bases between them. Germline-derived CDR1 and CDR2 are SQVTM and ANQGSEA. The CDR3 DNA sequence: TGCAGCGTTGAAAGAGGAGGGTCAGGGGGACTACAAGAGACCCAGTACTTC. Its translation is CSVERGGSGGLQETQYF. The whole variable domain, remainder taken from reference TRBV29-1 and TRBJ2-5, is SAVISQKPSRDICQRGTSLTIQCQVDSQVTMMFWYRQQPGQSLTLIATANQGSEATYESGFVIDKFPISRPNLTFSTLTVSNMSPEDSSIYLCSVERGGSGGLQETQYFGPGTRLLVL.

The chain combines TRBV19 with TRBJ1-3; no firm D call. The ends were cut back, 8 bases at V and 0 bases at J, with 11 bases in the middle. The germline gives CDR1 LNHDA, CDR2 SQIVND (reference sequence). CDR3 size: 14 residues. CDR3: CASEDGFSGNTIYF. CDR3 in DNA: TGTGCCAGTGAGGACGGGTTCTCTGGAAACACCATATATTTT.

The chain joins TRBV18 to TRBJ2-3; D remains ambiguous. The CDR3 runs to 12 residues. V was trimmed by 2 bases and J by 4 bases, leaving 4 bases between them. Germline CDR1 KGHSH, CDR2 LQKENI. In DNA, the CDR3 is TGTGCCAGCTCACCATTTCCAGATACGCAGTATTTT. It codes for CASSPFPDTQYF.

The chain recombines TRBV5-6 with TRBJ2-2; 13 bases map to TRBD2. This CDR3 contains 17 residues. V trimming: 0 bases; J trimming: 4 bases; junction bases outside the gene matches: 3. The germline CDR1 and CDR2 sequences are SGHDT and YYEEEE. The DNA for the CDR3 is TGTGCCAGCAGCTTGGCCCGACTAGCGGGAGGCACCGGGGAGCTGTTTTTT. Amino acids: CASSLARLAGGTGELFF.

This clone is a singleton in its sample. The chain combines TRBV2 with TRBJ1-4, with no clear D. The CDR3 totals 12 residues. V shed 8 bases and J shed 10 bases, with 14 bases lying between them. Germline CDR1 and CDR2: SNHLY and FYNNEI. CDR3 sequence: CASRAPRRKLFF. The CDR3 coding sequence is TGTGCCAGCCGGGCTCCTCGTAGAAAACTGTTTTTT.

The chain has TRBV5-5 and TRBJ2-5; 8 bases line up with TRBD1. The germline gives CDR1 SGHKS, CDR2 YYEKEE (reference sequence). This CDR3 is 16 amino acids long. The V segment lost 0 bases and the J segment 2 bases; nucleotides outside the gene matches: 6. The CDR3 loop is CASSLAGTGGQETQYF. The CDR3 DNA is TGTGCCAGCAGCTTGGCAGGGACAGGAGGACAAGAGACCCAGTACTTC.

This chain uses TRBV7-2 with TRBJ1-2, with D perhaps TRBD1 (5 bases). Germline lookup yields CDR1 SGHTA and CDR2 FQGNSA. The CDR3 runs 13 residues. The V gene lost 4 bases and the J gene lost 4 bases, with 10 bases spanning the gap. CDR3 amino acids: CASSSGPSYGYTF. Written as DNA, the CDR3 is TGTGCCAGCAGCTCAGGGCCCAGCTATGGCTACACCTTC.

This chain joins TRBV24-1 and TRBJ1-1; unclear D gene. Germline V gene data show CDR1 as KGHDR and CDR2 as SFDVKD. CDR3 length: 12 residues. Trimming shortened V by 4 bases and J by 11 bases, and 13 bases separated the two germline ends. CDR3 bases: TGTGCCACCAGTGACTTCGATGAGGAGGCTTTCTTT. Translated: CATSDFDEEAFF.

This clone occurred once. This rearrangement joins TRBV30 to TRBJ2-2; 9 bases align to TRBD1. With V trimmed by 2 bases and J by 7 bases, 5 bases remained unmatched. The CDR3 extends over 14 amino acids. Per the germline V gene, CDR1 is GTSNPN and CDR2 is SVGIG (reference sequence). DNA for the CDR3: TGTGCCTGGAGTTATGGGGACAGGGTCGGGGAGCTGTTTTTT. As protein: CAWSYGDRVGELFF.

This clone was seen only once. The rearrangement uses TRBV6-6 and TRBJ1-5, with a weak D call TRBD1 (6 bases). Germline CDR1 and CDR2: MNHNY and SVGAGI (reference sequence). The length of the CDR3 is 14 residues. V was shortened by 0 bases and J by 7 bases, with 10 bases between the two germline ends. The CDR3 loop is CASSYSSGVQPQHF. DNA for the CDR3: TGTGCCAGCAGTTACTCTTCAGGGGTGCAGCCCCAGCATTTT.

The V call is TRBV20-1, the J call TRBJ2-1; D not certain. Germline CDR1 DFQATT, CDR2 SNEGSKA (reference sequence). CDR3 length: 10 amino acids. Trimming took 6 bases from V and 7 from J, leaving 7 bases between them. DNA for the CDR3: TGCAGTGCCAGTAGGAATGAGCAGTTCTTC. This encodes CSASRNEQFF.

This sequence joins TRBV7-9 and TRBJ2-7, with 7 bases identical to TRBD1. V was clipped by 5 bases and J by 6 bases; unmatched bases: 13. The CDR3 contains 15 residues. Looked up from germline, CDR1 is SEHNR and CDR2 is FQNEAQ (reference sequence). The CDR3 spells CASSPKDRYLLEQYF. The DNA of the CDR3 is TGTGCCAGCAGCCCGAAGGACAGGTATCTCCTCGAGCAGTACTTC.

V gene TRBV3-1 (or the pseudogene TRBV3-2) combines with J gene TRBJ2-3; D is ambiguous. Germline V lookup: CDR1 LGHDT, CDR2 YNNKEL (reference sequence). The CDR3 runs to 14 residues. Trimming shortened V by 2 bases and J by 4 bases, and 10 bases separated the two germline ends. CDR3 DNA: TGTGCCAGCAGCCAACCGCAGGCCGCAGATACGCAGTATTTT. Translating it yields CASSQPQAADTQYF.